Given below is one TCR beta chain in context. No cognate antigen has been identified for it. There are no base qualities to consult, and no much larger clone falls within one base. The record originates from a study of identifying expanded T cells in peripheral blood (dated by TCRdb to about 2019). General notes on the study: Separate aliquots of the same genomic DNA pool were sequenced to produce technical replicates, and four replicates were compared in pairs. The research as a whole found: The authors expected that biological variance in healthy repertoires might rise further over much longer intervals, such as months to years. The binomial model flagged around 1.2 differentially abundant clones between technical replicates, compared with 15 to 17 over around two weeks and 19 over around 4 weeks. In all healthy donors, the variance in clone template counts between samples taken roughly 14 days apart rose significantly as total template count increased. Across all healthy-donor time intervals, the beta-binomial model significantly lowered both the number of clones called differentially abundant and the false-positive rate.

The CDR3, cysteine through phenylalanine, is 15 amino acids long. Only CDR3 DNA is held: 45 bases, read in frame from base 1. V sheds 6 bases and J sheds 1 base, leaving 16 bases between their ends. CDR1 MGHDK and CDR2 SYGVNS are derived from the germline V gene. No immune events such as infections were documented for the healthy donors during the collection period. Time-dependent variance in a beta-binomial model of T-cell clone differential abundance was calibrated using healthy-donor blood repertoires as a training cohort. The training cohort included around 10 healthy donors, of whom 3 were female and 7 were male. The donors were between about 29 and 64 years old, with an average age of about 40 years. Obtained from a commercial supplier, whole blood was collected from each healthy donor at three time points set about 2 weeks apart. Genomic DNA was extracted from unsorted whole blood for immunosequencing.

The immunoSEQ Assay, which relies on bias-controlled multiplex PCR amplification of genomic DNA, was used to profile TCRbeta CDR3 regions. Regarding the original processing steps: To quantify the absolute abundance of each unique TCRbeta CDR3 region, the sequences were collapsed and filtered. Differential abundance was tested with two models: a binomial (Fisher-equivalent) model and a beta-binomial model that adds time-dependent variance fitted from healthy donors. Any clone with fewer than 5 combined templates was excluded, and a clone was called differentially abundant if its Benjamini-Hochberg FDR was below 0.01. The form v = (b*log(k)+a)^2 was used to model beta-binomial variance as a function of total template count across the two samples. The table was pulled from immuneACCESS by TCRdb, which kept in-frame rearrangements only. Such tables lose some clones; where checked, under half of the loss comes from unresolved V genes, and the rest has no known cause. V and J calls and clone size come straight from that table; D and trimming were deduced from the DNA. For this sample the table gives about 74,000 clones, of which just under 85% were detected only once. Around 19% of the sample is held by the ten biggest clonotypes.

The chain joins TRBV25-1 to TRBJ2-7, with the D gene tentatively TRBD1 or TRBD2, based on 5 matching bases in each. The sequenced sample was blood. The receptor was isolated from a person between 18 and 75 years old in good health. The CDR3 is CASSPPVGVSYEQYF. The DNA reads TGTGCCAGCAGCCCGCCGGTGGGGGTGTCCTACGAGCAGTACTTC.